A single sample gave rise to the 15 T cell receptor beta chains below, sequenced in a study of blood T cell repertoires in COVID-19 (dated by TCRdb to 2018 to 2021). Library preparation employed the immunoSEQ multiplex PCR assay. TCRdb took over this immuneACCESS table, retaining in-frame rearrangements with V and J assigned. Such tables are incomplete; in checked studies, under half of the missing clones stem from an unresolved V gene, and the remainder is unexplained. The sample profile shows more than 200,000 clones; about 89% of them were found once. Together, the top ten hold about 1.9% of the sample. Sequenced sample: PBMCs or T cells enriched from blood (not recorded which). The source is a young woman who had recovered from COVID-19.

The chain is built from TRBV9 and TRBJ2-3; a weak D match, TRBD1 (6 bases). Deletions cut 0 bases from V and 3 bases from J, with 14 bases between. Germline values: CDR1 SGDLS, CDR2 YYNGEE. The CDR3 contains 16 residues. The CDR3 reads CASSVERGSLTDTQYF. CDR3 coding DNA: TGTGCCAGCAGCGTAGAGAGGGGGTCCTTGACAGATACGCAGTATTTT. Complete variable domain (other parts from reference TRBV9 and TRBJ2-3): DSGVTQTPKHLITATGQRVTLRCSPRSGDLSVYWYQQSLDQGLQFLIQYYNGEERAKGNILERFSAQQFPDLHSELNLSSLELGDSALYFCASSVERGSLTDTQYFGPGTRLTVL.

CDR3: CASSLNPPGTANTGELFF. CDR3 sequence (DNA): TGTGCCAGCAGCTTAAATCCCCCCGGGACAGCGAACACCGGGGAGCTGTTTTTT. The rearrangement uses TRBV7-2 and TRBJ2-2; 7 bases line up with TRBD1. The CDR3 runs to 18 residues. Unmatched junction bases numbered 9, after V lost 2 bases and J lost 0 bases. CDR1 and CDR2 (germline): SGHTA, FQGNSA.

This clone was found many times. The chain recombines TRBV7-3 with TRBJ2-2, with D possibly TRBD2 on 6 matching bases. V lost 0 bases and J lost 7, with 15 bases in between. Germline V CDR1 and CDR2: SGHTA, FQGTGA. The CDR3 has 16 residues. The CDR3 loop is CASSLTSTGGVGELFF. CDR3 DNA sequence: TGTGCCAGCAGCTTAACTTCGACCGGGGGAGTCGGGGAGCTGTTTTTT.

This chain links TRBV12-3 or TRBV12-4 with TRBJ1-2, with D possibly being TRBD1 (6 bases). Trimming stripped 8 bases from V and 7 bases from J, with 17 bases between. The CDR3 has 13 residues. The DNA for the CDR3 is TGTGCCAGCCAGTACACCCCACAGGGTGGCTACACCTTC. As protein: CASQYTPQGGYTF.

The sample holds a few counts of this clone. The chain has TRBV4-3 and TRBJ2-3, with TRBD2 identical over 9 bases. Trimming took 0 bases from V and 3 from J; bases not matched to a gene: 7. CDR3 length: 17 residues. CDR1 and CDR2 from the germline V gene are LGHNA and YSLEER. The CDR3 loop is CASSQEWGGGATDTQYF. CDR3 sequence (DNA): TGCGCCAGCAGCCAAGAGTGGGGCGGGGGGGCTACAGATACGCAGTATTTT.

The J gene is TRBJ2-7, the V gene TRBV18, with 8 bases that match TRBD1. Trimming took 3 bases from V and 2 from J; bases not matched to a gene: 3. Germline values: CDR1 KGHSH, CDR2 LQKENI. The CDR3 is 14 amino acids. The CDR3 reads CASSPVTGAYEQYF. The CDR3 bases are TGTGCCAGCTCACCCGTGACAGGGGCCTACGAGCAGTACTTC.

The CDR3 reads CASSLVSGGLGEQYF. DNA for the CDR3: TGTGCCAGCAGCTTAGTTAGCGGGGGTTTGGGAGAGCAGTACTTC. The V gene is TRBV7-2, the J gene TRBJ2-7, with TRBD2 matching over 9 bases. The V gene end was trimmed by 1 base and the J gene end by 7 bases; junction bases not matched to a gene: 8. This CDR3 is built from 15 residues. The germline V gene has CDR1 SGHTA and CDR2 FQGNSA. Supplemented by reference TRBV7-2 and TRBJ2-7, the full variable domain reads GAGVSQSPSNKVTEKGKDVELRCDPISGHTALYWYRQSLGQGLEFLIYFQGNSAPDKSGLPSDRFSAERTGGSVSTLTIQRTQQEDSAVYLCASSLVSGGLGEQYFGPGTRLTVT.

This clone was counted a single time. The chain combines TRBV28 with TRBJ1-1, with D perhaps TRBD1 (5 bases). The CDR3 has 12 amino acids. Germline loops: CDR1 MDHEN, CDR2 SYDVKM. V was cut by 7 bases and J by 7 bases, with 13 bases left in between. The CDR3 loop is CASTSPGGEAFF. CDR3 sequence (DNA): TGTGCCAGCACCTCCCCCGGGGGTGAAGCTTTCTTT.

This chain links TRBV6-5 with TRBJ2-5; 8 nucleotides match TRBD1. CDR3 length equals 14 residues. The ends lost 4 bases at V and 4 bases at J; junction bases unmatched: 5. CDR1 and CDR2 (germline): MNHEY, SVGAGI. CDR3 protein: CASSSADRVETQYF. The CDR3 DNA sequence: TGTGCCAGCAGTTCGGCGGACAGGGTAGAGACCCAGTACTTC.

This clone showed up just a few times. This chain links TRBV7-2 with TRBJ1-2; D is unresolved. The CDR3 loop spans 13 amino acids. Trimming took off 4 bases at V and 8 bases at J, with 14 bases between the two ends. Germline CDR1 and CDR2: SGHTA and FQGNSA. CDR3 region: CASSYAITRGYTF. For the CDR3, the DNA is TGTGCCAGCAGCTACGCCATTACCAGGGGCTACACCTTC.

The chain joins TRBV7-6 to TRBJ1-5; D is unresolved. Between the trimmed V and J ends, which lost 3 bases and 3 bases, there was a span of 6 bases. CDR1 SGHVS and CDR2 FNYEAQ come from the germline V gene. The length of the CDR3 is 13 residues. Here the CDR3 reads CASSLGYNQPQHF. CDR3 bases: TGTGCCAGCAGCTTGGGCTACAATCAGCCCCAGCATTTT. The complete variable domain, with remaining parts taken from reference TRBV7-6 and TRBJ1-5, reads GAGVSQSPRYKVTKRGQDVALRCDPISGHVSLYWYRQALGQGPEFLTYFNYEAQQDKSGLPNDRFSAERPEGSISTLTIQRTEQRDSAMYRCASSLGYNQPQHFGDGTRLSIL.

The rearrangement links TRBV4-3 to TRBJ2-1; 8 bases fit TRBD1. Germline V gene data show CDR1 as LGHNA and CDR2 as YSLEER. The CDR3 totals 17 residues. V lost 4 bases to trimming and J lost 4 bases; unmatched junction nucleotides: 12. The CDR3 region has the DNA TGCGCCAGCAGCCGAATGGATATGGGGACAGGATACAATGAGCAGTTCTTC. As protein: CASSRMDMGTGYNEQFF.

This clone was seen a single time. The chain has TRBV5-6 and TRBJ1-2; 8 bases match TRBD1. The CDR3 runs to 15 residues. The germline CDR1 and CDR2 sequences are SGHDT and YYEEEE. After removal of 2 bases from V and 5 bases from J, the junction contained 8 bases not matched to a gene. The CDR3: CASSFYDRGLYGYTF. The CDR3 region has the DNA TGTGCCAGCAGCTTTTATGACAGGGGTCTTTATGGCTACACCTTC.

This chain connects TRBV20-1 to TRBJ2-6; D not resolved. Germline V gives CDR1 DFQATT, CDR2 SNEGSKA (reference sequence). The CDR3 is 18 residues long. Trimming removed 3 bases at V and 0 bases at J, with 18 bases between. CDR3 in amino acids: CSASSRSLLNSGANVLTF. The CDR3 bases are TGCAGTGCTAGTAGCAGGTCTCTACTTAACTCTGGGGCCAACGTCCTGACTTTC.

The chain links TRBV6-5 to TRBJ1-5, with D perhaps TRBD1 (6 bases). V was pared by 8 bases and J by 5 bases, with 13 bases between. CDR1 and CDR2 from the germline V gene are MNHEY and SVGAGI. This CDR3 is built from 13 residues. In nucleotides, the CDR3 is TGTGCCAGCGAAGACAGGAGAGATCAGCCCCAGCATTTT. Protein: CASEDRRDQPQHF.